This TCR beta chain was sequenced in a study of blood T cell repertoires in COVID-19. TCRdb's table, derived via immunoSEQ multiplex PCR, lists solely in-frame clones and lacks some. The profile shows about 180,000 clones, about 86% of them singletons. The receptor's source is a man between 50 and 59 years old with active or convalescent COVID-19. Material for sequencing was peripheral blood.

The CDR3 reads CASSQAARYEQYF. CDR3 nucleotides: TGCGCCAGCAGCCAAGCCGCCAGATACGAGCAGTACTTC. V and J are TRBV4-1 and TRBJ2-7; D gene ambiguous. Germline V lookup: CDR1 MGHRA, CDR2 YSYEKL. The CDR3 consists of 13 residues. With 1 base removed from V and 4 bases from J, the gap between germline ends came to 8 bases.